This T cell receptor beta chain was identified in a study of blood T cell repertoires in COVID-19. Study at large: Samples representing acute and convalescent COVID-19 were sourced from the United States, Italy and Spain. Sources were T cells, B-cell-depleted T cells, or PBMCs; the material itself was cDNA or gDNA.

In the original analysis: Reference gene primer amplification gave nucleated cell count estimates. Assay used: immunoSEQ multiplex PCR; TCRdb lists only in-frame clones, some missing. For V, J and clone size, that table is used; D and trimming come from the DNA. The sample gives more than 400,000 clones, roughly 88% of which show up once; more than 3% is in the top ten. There are 17 residues in the CDR3. CDR1 is SGDLS, CDR2 YYNGEE, per germline. V gave up 0 bases and J gave up 8 bases; unmatched junction bases: 9. The source is a human donor in a cohort sampled during active COVID-19. The rearrangement joins TRBV9 to TRBJ2-1; 12 positions match TRBD2. What was sequenced was peripheral blood. CDR3 sequence (DNA): TGTGCCAGCAGCGTAGGGGCTAGCGGGAGGGGTGCTTATGAGCAGTTCTTC. Residues: CASSVGASGRGAYEQFF. The variable domain in full, with the rest retrieved from reference TRBV9 and TRBJ2-1, is DSGVTQTPKHLITATGQRVTLRCSPRSGDLSVYWYQQSLDQGLQFLIQYYNGEERAKGNILERFSAQQFPDLHSELNLSSLELGDSALYFCASSVGASGRGAYEQFFGPGTRLTVL.